This TCR beta chain is from a study of Graves' ophthalmopathy and Graves' hyperthyroidism. Orbital computed tomography, together with clinical symptoms, serum thyroxine, TRAb and thyroid ultrasound, was used for diagnosis. The study, taken as a whole, reports: The model achieved over 60% sensitivity and 72% to 85% specificity for ophthalmopathy progression. Classification of ophthalmopathy versus stable hyperthyroidism by a 13-signature model yielded 85% to 90% sensitivity and around 81% specificity.

This clonotype has at least ten counts. Antigen: not known. CDR3 length: 13 amino acids. Trimming left V 3 bases short and J 8 bases short, with 11 bases between. Germline CDR1 and CDR2: LGHNA and YSLEER. CDR3 regions of TCR beta were amplified from RNA transcripts. Scientists carried out first-round RT-PCR using HTBI primers and then a second-round multiplex PCR. TCRdb re-called the multiplex PCR reads through MiXCR, storing one row per CDR3 protein. There are 1 million to 1.3 million distinct CDR3 sequences in the sample; about 36% occur only once, and over 8.5% lies in the top ten. J is TRBJ1-5 and V is TRBV4-3; the D is unclear. Sequencing input: peripheral blood or thyroid tissue (not recorded which). This receptor was obtained from an adult man with Graves' hyperthyroidism. The DNA for the CDR3 is TGCGCCAGCAGCCAGGGTCCCGGAGAGCCCCAGCATTTT. It codes for CASSQGPGEPQHF.